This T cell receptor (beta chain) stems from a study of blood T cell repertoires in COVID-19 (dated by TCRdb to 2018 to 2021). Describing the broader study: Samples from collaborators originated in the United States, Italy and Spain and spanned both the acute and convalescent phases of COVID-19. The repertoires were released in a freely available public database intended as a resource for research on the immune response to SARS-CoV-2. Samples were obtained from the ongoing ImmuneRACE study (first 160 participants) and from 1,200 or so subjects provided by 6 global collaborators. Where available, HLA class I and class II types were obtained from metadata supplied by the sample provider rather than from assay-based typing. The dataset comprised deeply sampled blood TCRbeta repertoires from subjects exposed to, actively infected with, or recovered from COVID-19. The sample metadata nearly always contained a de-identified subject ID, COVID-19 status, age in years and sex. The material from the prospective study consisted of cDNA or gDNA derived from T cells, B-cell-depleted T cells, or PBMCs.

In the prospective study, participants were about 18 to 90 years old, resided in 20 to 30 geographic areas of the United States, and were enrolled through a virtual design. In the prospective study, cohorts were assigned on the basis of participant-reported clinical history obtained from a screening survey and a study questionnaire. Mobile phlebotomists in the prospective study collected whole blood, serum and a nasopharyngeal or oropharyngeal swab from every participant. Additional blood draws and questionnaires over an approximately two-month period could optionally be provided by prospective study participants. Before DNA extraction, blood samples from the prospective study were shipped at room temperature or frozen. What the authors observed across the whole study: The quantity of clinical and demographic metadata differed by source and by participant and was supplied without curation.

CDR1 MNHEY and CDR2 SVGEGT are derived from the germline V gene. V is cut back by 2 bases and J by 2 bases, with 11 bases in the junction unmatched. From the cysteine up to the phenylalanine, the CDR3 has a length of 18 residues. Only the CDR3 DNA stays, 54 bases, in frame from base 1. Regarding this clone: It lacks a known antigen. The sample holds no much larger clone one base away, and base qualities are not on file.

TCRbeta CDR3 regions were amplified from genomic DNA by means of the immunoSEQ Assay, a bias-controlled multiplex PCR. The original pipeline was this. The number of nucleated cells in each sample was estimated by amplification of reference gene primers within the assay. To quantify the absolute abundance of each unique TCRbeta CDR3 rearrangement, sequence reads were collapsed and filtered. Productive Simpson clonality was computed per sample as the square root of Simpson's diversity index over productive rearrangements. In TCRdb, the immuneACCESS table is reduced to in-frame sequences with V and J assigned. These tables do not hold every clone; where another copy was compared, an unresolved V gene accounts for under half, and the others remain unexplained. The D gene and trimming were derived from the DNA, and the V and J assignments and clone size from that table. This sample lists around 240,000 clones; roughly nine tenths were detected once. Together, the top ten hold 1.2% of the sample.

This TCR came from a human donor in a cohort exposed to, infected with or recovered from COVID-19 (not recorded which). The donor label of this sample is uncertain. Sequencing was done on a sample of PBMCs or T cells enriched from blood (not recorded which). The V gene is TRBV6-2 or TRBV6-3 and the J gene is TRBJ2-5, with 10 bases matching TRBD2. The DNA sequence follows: TGTGCCAGCAGTTACACCAGCGGACTAGCGGATCCTCAAGAGACCCAGTACTTC. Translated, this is CASSYTSGLADPQETQYF.